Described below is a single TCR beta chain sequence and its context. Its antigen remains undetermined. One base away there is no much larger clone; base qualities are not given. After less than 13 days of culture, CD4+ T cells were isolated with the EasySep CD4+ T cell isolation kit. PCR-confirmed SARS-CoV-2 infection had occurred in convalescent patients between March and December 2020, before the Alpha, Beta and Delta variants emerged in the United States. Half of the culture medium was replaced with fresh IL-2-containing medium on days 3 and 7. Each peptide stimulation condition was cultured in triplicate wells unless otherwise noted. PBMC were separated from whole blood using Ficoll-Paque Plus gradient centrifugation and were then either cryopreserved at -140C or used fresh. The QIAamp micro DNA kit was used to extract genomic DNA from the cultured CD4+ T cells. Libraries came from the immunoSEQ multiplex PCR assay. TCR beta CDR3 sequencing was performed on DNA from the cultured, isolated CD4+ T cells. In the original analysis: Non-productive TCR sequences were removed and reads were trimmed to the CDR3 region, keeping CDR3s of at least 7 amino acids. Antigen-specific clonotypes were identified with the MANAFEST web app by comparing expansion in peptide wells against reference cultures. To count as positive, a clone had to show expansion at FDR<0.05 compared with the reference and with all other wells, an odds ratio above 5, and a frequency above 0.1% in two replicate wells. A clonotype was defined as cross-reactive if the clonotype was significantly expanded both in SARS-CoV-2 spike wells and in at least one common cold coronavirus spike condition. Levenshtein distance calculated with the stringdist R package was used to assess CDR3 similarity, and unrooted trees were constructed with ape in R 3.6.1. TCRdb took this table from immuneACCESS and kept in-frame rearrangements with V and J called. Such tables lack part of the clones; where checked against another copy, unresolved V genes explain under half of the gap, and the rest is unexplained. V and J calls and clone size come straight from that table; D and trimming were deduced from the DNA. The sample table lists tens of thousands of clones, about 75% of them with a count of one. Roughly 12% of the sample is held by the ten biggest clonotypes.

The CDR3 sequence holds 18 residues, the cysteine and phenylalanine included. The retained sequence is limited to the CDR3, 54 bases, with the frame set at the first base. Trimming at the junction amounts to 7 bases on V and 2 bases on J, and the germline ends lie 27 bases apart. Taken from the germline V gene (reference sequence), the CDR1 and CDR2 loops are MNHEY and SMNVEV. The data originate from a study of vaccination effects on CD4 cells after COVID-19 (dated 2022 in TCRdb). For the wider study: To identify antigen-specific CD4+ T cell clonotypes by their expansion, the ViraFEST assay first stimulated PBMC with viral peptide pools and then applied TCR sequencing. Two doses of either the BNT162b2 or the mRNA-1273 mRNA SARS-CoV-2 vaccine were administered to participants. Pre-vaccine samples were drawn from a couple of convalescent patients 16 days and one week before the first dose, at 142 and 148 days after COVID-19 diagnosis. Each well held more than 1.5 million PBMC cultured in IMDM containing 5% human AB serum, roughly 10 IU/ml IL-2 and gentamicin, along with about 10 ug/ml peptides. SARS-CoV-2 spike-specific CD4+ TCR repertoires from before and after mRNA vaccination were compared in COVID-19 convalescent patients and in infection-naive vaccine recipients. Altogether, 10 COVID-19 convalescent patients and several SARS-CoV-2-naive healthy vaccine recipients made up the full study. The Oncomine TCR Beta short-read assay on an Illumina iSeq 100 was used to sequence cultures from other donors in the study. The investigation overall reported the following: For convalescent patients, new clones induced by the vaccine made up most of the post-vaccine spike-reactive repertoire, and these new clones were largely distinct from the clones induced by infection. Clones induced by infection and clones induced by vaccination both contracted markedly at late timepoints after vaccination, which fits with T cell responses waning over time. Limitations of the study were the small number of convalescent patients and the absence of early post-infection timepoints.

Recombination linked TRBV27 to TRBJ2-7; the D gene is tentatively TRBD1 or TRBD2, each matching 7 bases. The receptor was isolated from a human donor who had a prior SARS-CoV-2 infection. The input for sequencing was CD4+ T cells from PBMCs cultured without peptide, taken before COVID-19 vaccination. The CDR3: CASTSWGGSGTATYEQYF. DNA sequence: TGTGCCAGCACCTCTTGGGGGGGGTCCGGGACAGCTACCTACGAGCAGTACTTC.